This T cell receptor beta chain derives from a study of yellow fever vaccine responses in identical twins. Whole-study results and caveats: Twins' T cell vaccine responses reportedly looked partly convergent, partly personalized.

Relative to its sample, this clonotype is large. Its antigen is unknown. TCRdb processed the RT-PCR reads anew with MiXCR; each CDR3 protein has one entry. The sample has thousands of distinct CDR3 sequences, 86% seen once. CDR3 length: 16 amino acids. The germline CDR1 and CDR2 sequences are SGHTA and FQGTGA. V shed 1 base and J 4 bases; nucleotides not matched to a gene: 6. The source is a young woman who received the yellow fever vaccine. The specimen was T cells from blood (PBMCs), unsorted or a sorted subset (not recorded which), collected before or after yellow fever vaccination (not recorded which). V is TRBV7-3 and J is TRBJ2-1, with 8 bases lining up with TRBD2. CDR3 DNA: TGTGCCAGCAGCTTAATATTGTCTAGCGGGTACAATGAGCAGTTCTTC. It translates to CASSLILSSGYNEQFF.